The source of this T cell receptor (beta chain) is a study of T cell changes during pregnancy in multiple sclerosis. Assay: immunoSEQ multiplex PCR; the TCRdb copy retains only in-frame clones and omits some. The sample includes about 73,000 clones, approximately 87% of them seen just once. This CDR3 contains 16 residues. CDR1 and CDR2 from the germline V gene are MNHEY and SMNVEV (reference sequence). V gave up 4 bases and J gave up 3 bases; unmatched junction bases: 7. This sequence joins TRBV27 and TRBJ2-1; 9 bases align to TRBD2. The specimen was peripheral blood, collected after pregnancy. This TCR was sampled from a female donor in good health, enrolled as a control in a pregnancy study. Here the CDR3 DNA reads TGTGCCAGCAGTTCTATAGCGGGGGTCGGCTACAATGAGCAGTTCTTC. As protein: CASSSIAGVGYNEQFF.